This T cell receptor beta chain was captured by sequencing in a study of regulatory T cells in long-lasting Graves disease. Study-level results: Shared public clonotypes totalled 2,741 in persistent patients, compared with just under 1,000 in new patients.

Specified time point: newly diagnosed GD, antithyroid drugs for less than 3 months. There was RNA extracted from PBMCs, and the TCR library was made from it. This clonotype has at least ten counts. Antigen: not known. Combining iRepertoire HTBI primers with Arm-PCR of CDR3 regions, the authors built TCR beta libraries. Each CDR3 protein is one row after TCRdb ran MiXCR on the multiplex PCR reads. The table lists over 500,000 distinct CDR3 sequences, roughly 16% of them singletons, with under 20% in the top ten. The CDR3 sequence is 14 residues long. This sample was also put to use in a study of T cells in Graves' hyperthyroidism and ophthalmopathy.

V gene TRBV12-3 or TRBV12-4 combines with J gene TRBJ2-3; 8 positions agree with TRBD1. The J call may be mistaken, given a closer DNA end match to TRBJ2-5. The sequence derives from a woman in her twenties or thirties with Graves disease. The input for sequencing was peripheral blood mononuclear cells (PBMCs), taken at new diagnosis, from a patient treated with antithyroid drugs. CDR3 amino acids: CASSSRRGPETQYF. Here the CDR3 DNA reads TGTGCCAGCAGTTCCCGCAGGGGGCCAGAGACCCAGTACTTC.